Presented here are 24 T cell receptor beta chains from one specimen sequenced in a study of graft-versus-host responses after intestinal transplantation. Repertoires were generated with immunoSEQ multiplex PCR, while TCRdb's copy carries only in-frame clones and drops some. The sample records roughly 36,000 clones, about 95% being singletons. Their cognate antigens are unknown. Source: unstimulated CD8+ T cells sorted from spleen or lymph node cells, taken before transplant. The receptor set was obtained from a human donor who was the organ donor for an intestinal transplant.

This chain connects TRBV25-1 to TRBJ2-3; D is undetermined. Germline assignment: CDR1 MGHDK and CDR2 SYGVNS. The ends were cut back, 7 bases at V and 7 bases at J, with 6 bases in the middle. This CDR3 has 10 amino acids. For the CDR3, the DNA is TGTGCCAGCAAAGGAAATACGCAGTATTTT. Amino acids: CASKGNTQYF.

The chain carries TRBV7-8 and TRBJ2-2; maybe TRBD1 (6 bases). Germline V CDR1 and CDR2: SGHVS, FQNEAQ. V gave up 1 base and J gave up 2 bases, with 8 bases separating them. CDR3 length: 15 amino acids. CDR3 sequence reads: CASSLVRGNTGELFF. The CDR3 region has the DNA TGTGCCAGCAGCTTAGTCAGGGGAAACACCGGGGAGCTGTTTTTT.

The chain employs TRBV11-2 and TRBJ1-2, with TRBD1 identical over 8 bases. Unmatched junction bases numbered 11, after V lost 5 bases and J lost 6 bases. This CDR3 region has 15 residues. Germline assignment: CDR1 SGHAT and CDR2 FQNNGV. The CDR3 DNA sequence: TGTGCCAGCAGCGGCCACGACAGGGGTAGGAATGGCTACACCTTC. Translation gives CASSGHDRGRNGYTF.

The chain joins TRBV2 to TRBJ2-3, with TRBD1 as a possible D gene (6 bases). Trimming cost V 3 bases and J 7 bases, with 11 bases left between them. The CDR3 is made up of 13 amino acids. Germline V gene data show CDR1 as SNHLY and CDR2 as FYNNEI. The CDR3 spells CASSDRGVHTQYF. CDR3 sequence (DNA): TGTGCCAGCAGTGACAGGGGAGTACATACGCAGTATTTT.

The CDR3 sequence: CASSQEGGFYGYTF. CDR3 bases: TGCGCCAGCAGCCAAGAGGGAGGGTTCTATGGCTACACCTTC. The rearrangement links TRBV4-3 to TRBJ1-2; no definite D call. From germline, CDR1 is LGHNA and CDR2 YSLEER. Trimming removed 0 bases at V and 4 bases at J, with 9 bases between. The CDR3 loop spans 14 amino acids.

This rearrangement joins TRBV7-9 to TRBJ2-7; D is unclear. V lost 1 base and J 4 bases, leaving 8 bases between the germline ends. The germline V gene encodes CDR1 SEHNR and CDR2 FQNEAQ (reference sequence). This CDR3 has 13 amino acids. The CDR3 region is CASSLGQLYEQYF. Written as DNA, the CDR3 is TGTGCCAGCAGCTTAGGGCAGCTATACGAGCAGTACTTC.

The rearrangement joins TRBV28 to TRBJ2-7, with 9 bases lining up with TRBD2. Trimming at V came to 0 bases and at J to 6 bases, leaving 9 bases not matched to a gene. Germline V gene sequence: CDR1 MDHEN, CDR2 SYDVKM. The CDR3 sequence is 16 residues long. CDR3 coding DNA: TGTGCCAGCAGTTTATGGACGGCGGGGGGGCCGGGCGAGCAGTACTTC. Amino acid sequence: CASSLWTAGGPGEQYF.

J is TRBJ2-7 and V is TRBV29-1; TRBD1 aligns across 8 bases. The CDR3 runs to 13 residues. CDR1 and CDR2 (germline): SQVTM, ANQGSEA. Trimming cost V 4 bases and J 5 bases; bases outside gene matches: 7. CDR3 DNA: TGCAGCGTTGGGACAGGGAAAAGGGACGAGCAGTACTTC. This encodes CSVGTGKRDEQYF.

The count of this clone is one. The genes are TRBV5-4 and TRBJ2-1, with TRBD2 as a possible D gene (6 bases). Germline CDR1 and CDR2: SGHNT and YYREEE (reference sequence). The CDR3 extends over 12 amino acids. The germline V and J ends were trimmed by 4 bases and 4 bases, with 6 bases remaining between them. The chain's CDR3 is CASSGGYNEQFF. The CDR3 nucleotides are TGTGCCAGCAGCGGAGGGTACAATGAGCAGTTCTTC. The variable domain in full, with the rest retrieved from reference TRBV5-4 and TRBJ2-1, is ETGVTQSPTHLIKTRGQQVTLRCSSQSGHNTVSWYQQALGQGPQFIFQYYREEENGRGNFPPRFSGLQFPNYSSELNVNALELDDSALYLCASSGGYNEQFFGPGTRLTVL.

The chain couples TRBV5-6 to TRBJ1-4; D possibly corresponds to TRBD1 (5 bases). The CDR3 loop spans 15 amino acids. Per germline, CDR1 SGHDT and CDR2 YYEEEE. Trimming left V 3 bases short and J 8 bases short, with 17 bases between. The CDR3 nucleotides read TGTGCCAGCAGCTCCCGGACACGTCCGGAGGAAAAACTGTTTTTT. Its protein is CASSSRTRPEEKLFF.

V and J are TRBV5-1 and TRBJ2-3; D gene ambiguous. Germline CDR1 and CDR2: SGHRS and YFSETQ. V shed 4 bases and J shed 3 bases, with 6 bases lying between them. The CDR3 runs 12 residues. The CDR3 protein is CASSDETDTQYF. CDR3 nucleotides: TGCGCCAGCAGCGACGAAACAGATACGCAGTATTTT.

V is TRBV30 and J is TRBJ2-2; D uncertain. Trimming took 5 bases from V and 1 from J, leaving 11 bases between them. CDR1 and CDR2 from the germline V gene are GTSNPN and SVGIG (reference sequence). The CDR3 is made up of 14 amino acids. CDR3 coding DNA: TGTGCCTGGGACCGGGTGGGGAACACCGGGGAGCTGTTTTTT. Translating it yields CAWDRVGNTGELFF.

J is TRBJ1-1 and V is TRBV9; 7 bases map to TRBD1. With 4 bases clipped from V and 8 bases from J, the junction kept 5 bases outside the gene matches. Germline V lookup: CDR1 SGDLS, CDR2 YYNGEE. The CDR3 is 12 residues long. The CDR3: CASSPEGAEAFF. The CDR3 DNA follows: TGTGCCAGCAGCCCCGAGGGGGCCGAAGCTTTCTTT.

The rearrangement links TRBV6-6 to TRBJ2-7; 7 nucleotides line up with TRBD1. CDR1 is MNHNY and CDR2 is SVGAGI in the germline V gene (reference sequence). V gave up 5 bases and J gave up 0 bases; unmatched junction bases: 4. This CDR3 has 14 residues. For the CDR3, the DNA is TGTGCCAGCAGTAAGGGACAGAGCTCCTACGAGCAGTACTTC. Its translation is CASSKGQSSYEQYF.

The genes are TRBV28 and TRBJ1-6; D ambiguous. The CDR3 is made up of 15 amino acids. In germline, CDR1 is MDHEN, CDR2 SYDVKM. V shed 1 base and J shed 1 base, with 5 bases lying between them. The DNA of the CDR3 is TGTGCCAGCAGTTTATCTGGGTCCTATAATTCACCCCTCCACTTT. Translation gives CASSLSGSYNSPLHF.

V usage is TRBV4-1 and J usage is TRBJ2-7, with D possibly being TRBD2 (6 bases). CDR1 and CDR2 (germline): MGHRA, YSYEKL. V lost 1 base and J 1 base, leaving 11 bases between the germline ends. The CDR3 contains 15 residues. CDR3 DNA: TGCGCCAGCAGCCAAGTCGGGGGACTTTCCTACGAGCAGTACTTC. Encoded protein: CASSQVGGLSYEQYF.

This clone is a singleton in its sample. V and J are TRBV30 and TRBJ1-3; TRBD1 is a possible D gene (5 bases). V dropped 5 bases and J dropped 1 base, with 12 bases sitting between them. The CDR3 is 14 amino acids. Germline V CDR1 and CDR2: GTSNPN, SVGIG (reference sequence). In nucleotides, the CDR3 is TGTGCCTGGTCTCCGGGGGGGTCTGGAAACACCATATATTTT. Its protein product is CAWSPGGSGNTIYF.

This clone came up once. CDR3 sequence (DNA): TGTGCCAGCAGGTGGGGCACTGAAGCTTTCTTT. Protein product: CASRWGTEAFF. The rearrangement links TRBV6-1 to TRBJ1-1; no reliable D call. Germline values: CDR1 MNHNS, CDR2 SASEGT. V lost 6 bases to trimming and J lost 4 bases, with 6 bases between them. This CDR3 is built from 11 residues.

The rearrangement uses TRBV9 and TRBJ2-1; D is unclear. Trimming cost V 0 bases and J 3 bases, with 7 bases left between them. This CDR3 comprises 14 residues. Looked up from germline, CDR1 is SGDLS and CDR2 is YYNGEE. As DNA, the CDR3 is TGTGCCAGCAGCGTAGGGTCGGACTACAATGAGCAGTTCTTC. Protein: CASSVGSDYNEQFF.

The chain links TRBV6-5 to TRBJ1-1, with TRBD1 matching 9 bases. Trimming removed 0 bases from V and 1 base from J; junction bases left unmatched: 3. The CDR3 length is 16 residues. CDR1 MNHEY and CDR2 SVGAGI come from the germline V gene. For the CDR3, the DNA is TGTGCCAGCAGTTACTCCCCGACAGGGGGGAACACTGAAGCTTTCTTT. Translated: CASSYSPTGGNTEAFF.

This CDR3 is CARGADRAQLETQYF. Here the CDR3 DNA reads TGTGCCAGGGGAGCGGATCGGGCGCAACTGGAGACCCAGTACTTC. The chain joins TRBV2 to TRBJ2-5; tentative D call: TRBD2 (5 bases). Looked up from germline, CDR1 is SNHLY and CDR2 is FYNNEI. This CDR3 contains 15 residues. The V end lost 9 bases, the J end lost 5 bases, and 22 bases lay between the germline ends.

The gene calls are TRBV7-2 and TRBJ1-2; perhaps TRBD1 as D (5 bases). Looked up from germline, CDR1 is SGHTA and CDR2 is FQGNSA. The CDR3 loop spans 16 amino acids. V dropped 5 bases and J dropped 8 bases, with 24 bases sitting between them. CDR3 in DNA: TGTGCCAGCAGCCCCTTAGCCGGGACGTTAATTGAGGGCTACACCTTC. Translating it yields CASSPLAGTLIEGYTF.

The chain has TRBV27 and TRBJ1-2; D gene unclear. The CDR3 sequence is 12 residues long. Trimming removed 5 bases from V and 8 bases from J, with 12 bases in between. Germline V gives CDR1 MNHEY, CDR2 SMNVEV (reference sequence). CDR3 bases: TGTGCCAGCAGTGCGGAGGGAGGAGGCTACACCTTC. This sequence encodes CASSAEGGGYTF.

This chain links TRBV7-9 with TRBJ2-7; D gene unclear. The CDR3 is 13 amino acids. V lost 4 bases, J lost 2 bases, and 9 bases lay in between. Germline loops: CDR1 SEHNR, CDR2 FQNEAQ (reference sequence). Here the CDR3 DNA reads TGTGCCAGCAGCTCGCTAGGACCCTACGAGCAGTACTTC. Protein product: CASSSLGPYEQYF. The variable domain in full, with the rest retrieved from reference TRBV7-9 and TRBJ2-7, is DTGVSQNPRHKITKRGQNVTFRCDPISEHNRLYWYRQTLGQGPEFLTYFQNEAQLEKSRLLSDRFSAERPKGSFSTLEIQRTEQGDSAMYLCASSSLGPYEQYFGPGTRLTVT.